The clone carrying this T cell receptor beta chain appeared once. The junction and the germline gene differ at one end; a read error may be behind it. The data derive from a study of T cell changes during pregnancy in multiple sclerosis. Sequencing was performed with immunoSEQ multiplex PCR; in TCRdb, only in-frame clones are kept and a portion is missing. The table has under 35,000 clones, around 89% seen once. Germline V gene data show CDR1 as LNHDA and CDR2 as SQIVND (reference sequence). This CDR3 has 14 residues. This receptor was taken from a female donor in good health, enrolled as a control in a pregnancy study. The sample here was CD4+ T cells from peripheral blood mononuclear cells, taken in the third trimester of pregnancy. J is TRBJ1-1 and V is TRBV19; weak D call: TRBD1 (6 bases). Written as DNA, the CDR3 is TGTGCCAGTAGTATAGACAGATGGGACACTGAAGCTTCCTTT. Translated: CASSIDRWDTEASF.